These 16 T cell receptor beta chains originate from one sample sequenced in a study of blood T cells in healthy people across ages. Primers used in a second PCR of about 6 to 12 cycles were a sample-barcoded 5' primer and a J-beta primer mix. From the 5' RACE reads, TCRdb called clonotypes with MiXCR, one entry per CDR3 protein. The sample yields hundreds of thousands of distinct CDR3 sequences, under 30% seen once. Separately, the same data were catalogued under a study of T cells of mothers and their children.

Input material: blood. The receptor source for this set is a boy aged 5-17 years in good health.

A remark on this clonotype: This may be a read error: a much more frequent sequence differs by one nucleotide. The V and J genes are TRBV20-1 and TRBJ2-1; 7 bases line up with TRBD1. V was pared by 0 bases and J by 10 bases, with 0 bases of the junction left unmatched. Germline V gene lookup returns CDR1 DFQATT and CDR2 SNEGSKA (reference sequence). CDR3 length: 11 residues. The CDR3 loop is CSAREDREQFF. The CDR3 region has the DNA TGCAGTGCTAGAGAGGACAGGGAGCAGTTCTTC.

The V and J genes are TRBV20-1 and TRBJ2-7; D might be TRBD2 (7 bases). The CDR3 spans 17 residues. Trimming removed 0 bases from V and 3 bases from J, with 21 bases in between. From germline, CDR1 is DFQATT and CDR2 SNEGSKA (reference sequence). Here the CDR3 DNA reads TGCAGTGCTAGAGATTGGACGGGGGGCTCCCAAATCTACGAGCAGTACTTC. It is translated as CSARDWTGGSQIYEQYF.

This clonotype was counted a single time. V and J are TRBV20-1 and TRBJ2-7, with D perhaps being TRBD1 or TRBD2 (6 bases each). CDR1 DFQATT and CDR2 SNEGSKA come from the germline V gene (reference sequence). The V and J ends lost 6 bases and 4 bases respectively, with 19 bases between them. This CDR3 contains 14 residues. For the CDR3, the DNA is TGCAGTGCCCGGGGGCAAGCGGAAATATACGAGCAGTACTTC. Translated: CSARGQAEIYEQYF.

The rearrangement links TRBV6-2 or TRBV6-3 to TRBJ2-7; tentatively, D is TRBD1 (6 bases). The CDR3 extends over 16 amino acids. CDR1 and CDR2 from the germline V gene are MNHEY and SVGEGT. V was shortened by 2 bases and J by 3 bases, with 17 bases between the two germline ends. The DNA of the CDR3 is TGTGCCAGCAGTTACATAATTGGACAGCTTAACTACGAGCAGTACTTC. Protein sequence: CASSYIIGQLNYEQYF.

V usage is TRBV7-9 and J usage is TRBJ2-3, with D uncertain. V dropped 4 bases and J dropped 0 bases, with 8 bases sitting between them. The length of the CDR3 is 14 residues. The germline V gene has CDR1 SEHNR and CDR2 FQNEAQ (reference sequence). The CDR3 nucleotides read TGTGCCAGCAGCTCCACCTACAGCACAGATACGCAGTATTTT. This codes for CASSSTYSTDTQYF.

The CDR3 protein is CSAREGGRSNQPQHF. Here the CDR3 DNA reads TGCAGTGCTAGGGAAGGGGGCCGTTCAAATCAGCCCCAGCATTTT. The V and J genes are TRBV20-1 and TRBJ1-5; 7 bases are shared with TRBD1. The CDR3 has 15 amino acids. Germline V lookup: CDR1 DFQATT, CDR2 SNEGSKA (reference sequence). Germline trimming cut 3 bases from V and 4 bases from J; bases unmatched to any gene: 9.

This clonotype showed up just a few times. DNA for the CDR3: TGCGCCAGCAGCTTGGGACAGGGGGCAATAGATACGCAGTATTTT. Protein sequence: CASSLGQGAIDTQYF. This chain connects TRBV5-1 to TRBJ2-3, with TRBD1 identical over 10 bases. The J segment lost 5 bases and the V segment lost 0 bases, leaving 3 bases of the junction unmatched. Germline values: CDR1 SGHRS, CDR2 YFSETQ. This CDR3 spans 15 amino acids.

This clonotype has a handful of counts. In this CDR3 the conserved last residue, phenylalanine or tryptophan, is missing, so a read error is likely. No DNA is shown, since the ends of the CDR3 on it are uncertain; the CDR3 is the one TCRdb lists. This chain uses TRBV7-2 with TRBJ1-2; the listed D gene, TRBD1, was not tested against the DNA. A total of 12 residues make up the CDR3, ends included. Germline loops: CDR1 SGHTA, CDR2 FQGNSA. The CDR3 sequence is CASSLAPGTPTL.

This clonotype appeared a few times. The J gene is TRBJ1-2, the V gene TRBV7-6; TRBD1 is a possible D gene (6 bases). This CDR3 region has 14 residues. Trimming stripped 5 bases from V and 4 bases from J, with 14 bases between. CDR1 is SGHVS, CDR2 FNYEAQ, per germline. In nucleotides, the CDR3 is TGTGCCAGCAGCCCTTTCAGGGGCCTCTATGGCTACACCTTC. Its protein is CASSPFRGLYGYTF.

This clonotype has a handful of counts. The chain carries TRBV7-2 and TRBJ1-2, with a tentative D call TRBD1 (5 bases). The CDR3 is 13 amino acids. The germline V and J ends were trimmed by 6 bases and 4 bases, with 12 bases remaining between them. Germline values: CDR1 SGHTA, CDR2 FQGNSA. CDR3 bases: TGTGCCAGCAGGACCAGGGATACCTATGGCTACACCTTC. Translated: CASRTRDTYGYTF.

The V gene is TRBV10-2, the J gene TRBJ1-2; a weak D match, TRBD1 (5 bases). The length of the CDR3 is 16 residues. V lost 2 bases and J 3 bases, leaving 16 bases between the germline ends. Germline values: CDR1 WSHSY, CDR2 SAAADI. The CDR3 region has the DNA TGCGCCAGCAGTGAGAGGGGAAGGGGCGGCGACTATGGCTACACCTTC. Translation: CASSERGRGGDYGYTF.

In its sample, this clonotype was seen a few times. The J gene is TRBJ1-4, the V gene TRBV27; 7 bases are a match to TRBD1. CDR1 MNHEY and CDR2 SMNVEV come from the germline V gene (reference sequence). The J segment lost 7 bases and the V segment lost 6 bases, leaving 11 bases of the junction unmatched. The CDR3 runs 15 residues. The CDR3 DNA sequence: TGTGCCAGCAGCCAATGGGACAGCGATTCTGAAAAACTGTTTTTT. It is translated as CASSQWDSDSEKLFF.

This clonotype has just a few counts. This chain joins TRBV7-9 and TRBJ1-2; D is unclear. V gave up 5 bases and J gave up 8 bases, with 18 bases separating them. The CDR3 consists of 14 residues. The germline V gene has CDR1 SEHNR and CDR2 FQNEAQ (reference sequence). DNA of the CDR3: TGTGCCAGCAGCCGCAGGAACCTCCCTGAAGGCTACACCTTC. This codes for CASSRRNLPEGYTF.

The chain has TRBV20-1 and TRBJ2-7; the match to TRBD2 covers 10 bases. V was pared by 2 bases and J by 7 bases, with 8 bases of the junction left unmatched. Germline values: CDR1 DFQATT, CDR2 SNEGSKA (reference sequence). This CDR3 is built from 14 residues. CDR3 loop: CSARSLAGVDEQYF. In DNA, the CDR3 is TGCAGTGCTAGATCCCTAGCGGGAGTCGATGAGCAGTACTTC.

This clonotype was seen repeatedly, ten times or more. CDR3 in DNA: TGCAGCGTTGAAGATGTGAAGACCCAGTACTTC. It specifies CSVEDVKTQYF. This sequence joins TRBV29-1 and TRBJ2-5, with no clear D. Germline-derived CDR1 and CDR2 are SQVTM and ANQGSEA. V shed 0 bases and J shed 6 bases, with 5 bases lying between them. The length of the CDR3 is 11 residues.

This clonotype has just a few counts. The chain uses TRBV7-2 and TRBJ2-5; 11 nucleotides align to TRBD2. The DNA end is a closer match to TRBJ2-1, so the J assignment may be wrong. Germline assignment: CDR1 SGHTA and CDR2 FQGNSA. This CDR3 spans 17 amino acids. The CDR3 coding sequence is TGTGCCAGCAGCTTATCCGGGGGAATAGCGGGGGGGAATGAGCAGTTCTTC. Its translation: CASSLSGGIAGGNEQFF.